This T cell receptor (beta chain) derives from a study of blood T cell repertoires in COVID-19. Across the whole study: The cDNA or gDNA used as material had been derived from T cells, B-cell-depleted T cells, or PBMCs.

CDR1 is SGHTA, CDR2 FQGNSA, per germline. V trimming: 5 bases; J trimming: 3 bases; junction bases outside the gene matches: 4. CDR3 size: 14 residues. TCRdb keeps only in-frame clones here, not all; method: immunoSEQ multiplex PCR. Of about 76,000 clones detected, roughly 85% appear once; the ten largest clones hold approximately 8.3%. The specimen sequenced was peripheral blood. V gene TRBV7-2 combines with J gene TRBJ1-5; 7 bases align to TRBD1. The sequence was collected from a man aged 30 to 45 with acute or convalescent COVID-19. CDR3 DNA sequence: TGTGCCAGCAGCGCGGGACAGAACAATCAGCCCCAGCATTTT. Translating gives CASSAGQNNQPQHF.